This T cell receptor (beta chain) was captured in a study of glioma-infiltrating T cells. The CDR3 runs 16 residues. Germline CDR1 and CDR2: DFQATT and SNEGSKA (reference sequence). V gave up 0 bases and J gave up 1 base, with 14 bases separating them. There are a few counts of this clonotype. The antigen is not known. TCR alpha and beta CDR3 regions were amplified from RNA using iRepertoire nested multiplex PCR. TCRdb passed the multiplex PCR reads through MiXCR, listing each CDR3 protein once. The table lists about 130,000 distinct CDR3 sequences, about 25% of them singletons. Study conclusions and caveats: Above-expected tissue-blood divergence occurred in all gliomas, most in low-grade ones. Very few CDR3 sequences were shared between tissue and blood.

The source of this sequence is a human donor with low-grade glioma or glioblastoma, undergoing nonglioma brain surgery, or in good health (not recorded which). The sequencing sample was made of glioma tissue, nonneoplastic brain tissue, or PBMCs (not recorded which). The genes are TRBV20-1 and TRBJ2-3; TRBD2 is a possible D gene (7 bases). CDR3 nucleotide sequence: TGCAGTGCTAGAGACTTTGGGGGGGCGGGCACAGATACGCAGTATTTT. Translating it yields CSARDFGGAGTDTQYF.